The text below deals with one T cell receptor (beta chain). Its antigen remains unknown. The protocol was immunoSEQ multiplex PCR, while the TCRdb copy is restricted to in-frame clones and leaves out a portion. Among about 9,600 clones listed, about 80% were seen once. Premalignant or tumor cells were enriched by macro-dissection after pathologic assessment. This sample is part of a study of immune evolution from preneoplasia to lung adenocarcinoma. Study-wide context: HLA loss of heterozygosity: 7% AIS, under 19% MIA, roughly 30% ADC, none AAH.

Germline loops: CDR1 SGHNT, CDR2 YYREEE (reference sequence). The CDR3 runs 18 residues. V was pared by 4 bases and J by 1 base, with 8 bases of the junction left unmatched. Whole-study findings and limits: Later-stage lesions appeared to have more T cells, more diversity, less clonality. Top clone frequencies peaked in normal lung, apparently declining through invasive adenocarcinoma.

This TCR was sampled from a person aged 70 to 80 with lung adenocarcinoma. The rearrangement joins TRBV5-4 to TRBJ1-4, with 12 nucleotides matching TRBD1. Sequenced sample: FFPE minimally invasive lung adenocarcinoma tissue. Written as DNA, the CDR3 is TGTGCCAGCAGCCAACACCGGGACAGGGGGCTAACTAATGAAAAACTGTTTTTT. As protein: CASSQHRDRGLTNEKLFF. The full variable domain, its missing parts supplied by reference TRBV5-4 and TRBJ1-4, is ETGVTQSPTHLIKTRGQQVTLRCSSQSGHNTVSWYQQALGQGPQFIFQYYREEENGRGNFPPRFSGLQFPNYSSELNVNALELDDSALYLCASSQHRDRGLTNEKLFFGSGTQLSVL.